The 23 T cell receptor beta chains in this list originate from one sample, sequenced in a study of blood T cell repertoires in COVID-19. Using immunoSEQ multiplex PCR, the repertoire was profiled, and TCRdb retains in-frame clones only, with some absent. Of 95,000 to 150,000 clones in the sample, 85% to 90% were seen once. Sequenced: peripheral blood. The origin of the receptors is a man in his sixties or seventies with active or convalescent COVID-19.

CDR3 amino acids: CSVEDQGQTLKTQYF. The CDR3 DNA sequence: TGCAGCGTTGAAGACCAGGGACAGACTCTGAAGACCCAGTACTTC. J is TRBJ2-5 and V is TRBV29-1; 7 nucleotides align to TRBD1. Germline V gene lookup returns CDR1 SQVTM and CDR2 ANQGSEA. The CDR3 runs to 15 residues. V trimming: 0 bases; J trimming: 6 bases; junction bases outside the gene matches: 10.

The chain carries TRBV6-5 and TRBJ2-7, with TRBD1 identical over 11 bases. CDR1 is MNHEY and CDR2 is SVGAGI in the germline V gene. V was clipped by 6 bases and J by 3 bases; unmatched bases: 7. The CDR3 totals 15 residues. CDR3 amino acids: CASSDRDRGFYEQYF. For the CDR3, the DNA is TGTGCCAGCAGCGACCGGGACAGGGGGTTCTACGAGCAGTACTTC.

This clone was detected a few times. The chain recombines TRBV7-9 with TRBJ1-1; possibly TRBD1 for D (6 bases). The CDR3 contains 14 residues. From germline, CDR1 is SEHNR and CDR2 FQNEAQ (reference sequence). V was clipped by 0 bases and J by 4 bases, with 9 bases between them. The CDR3 nucleotides are TGTGCCAGCAGCTTAGCCACAGGGACCACTGAAGCTTTCTTT. Translation gives CASSLATGTTEAFF. Looking up the rest from reference TRBV7-9 and TRBJ1-1 gives the full variable domain: DTGVSQNPRHKITKRGQNVTFRCDPISEHNRLYWYRQTLGQGPEFLTYFQNEAQLEKSRLLSDRFSAERPKGSFSTLEIQRTEQGDSAMYLCASSLATGTTEAFFGQGTRLTVV.

The chain carries TRBV4-2 and TRBJ1-3; 8 nucleotides line up with TRBD1. CDR3 length equals 17 residues. Germline V gene lookup returns CDR1 LGHNA and CDR2 YNFKEQ. With 2 bases clipped from V and 0 bases from J, the junction kept 6 bases outside the gene matches. The CDR3 loop is CASSQQTGEGSGNTIYF. The CDR3 nucleotides read TGTGCCAGCAGCCAACAGACAGGGGAAGGCTCTGGAAACACCATATATTTT.

The chain uses TRBV24-1 and TRBJ2-2, with TRBD1 identical over 11 bases. Germline assignment: CDR1 KGHDR and CDR2 SFDVKD. The CDR3 loop spans 17 amino acids. V was clipped by 3 bases and J by 3 bases; unmatched bases: 5. The CDR3 region has the DNA TGTGCCACCAGTGATCTCGGGACAGGGGGGTACACCGGGGAGCTGTTTTTT. This translates into CATSDLGTGGYTGELFF.

The V and J genes are TRBV18 and TRBJ2-2; TRBD2 matches 11 bases. The germline V gene has CDR1 KGHSH and CDR2 LQKENI. The V and J ends lost 3 bases and 6 bases, in that order; junction bases with no gene match: 9. CDR3 length equals 17 residues. The CDR3 DNA reads TGTGCCAGCTCACCCTCCGTACTAGCGGGAGAGGCCGGGGAGCTGTTTTTT. Its protein product is CASSPSVLAGEAGELFF.

This clone appeared once. The chain recombines TRBV10-3 with TRBJ2-7; D ambiguous. Germline V lookup: CDR1 ENHRY, CDR2 SYGVKD. The CDR3 extends over 12 amino acids. Trimming stripped 4 bases from V and 6 bases from J, with 10 bases between. For the CDR3, the DNA is TGTGCCATCAGTGCCCCTTCGGTCGAGCAGTACTTC. Amino acid sequence: CAISAPSVEQYF.

J is TRBJ2-5 and V is TRBV7-8; D is ambiguous. Looked up from germline, CDR1 is SGHVS and CDR2 is FQNEAQ. The CDR3 contains 14 residues. V lost 2 bases, J lost 5 bases, and 12 bases lay in between. The CDR3 sequence is CASSLSGAGETQYF. The CDR3 DNA follows: TGTGCCAGCAGCTTAAGTGGCGCCGGGGAGACCCAGTACTTC. The full variable domain, rest sourced from reference TRBV7-8 and TRBJ2-5, is GAGVSQSPRYKVAKRGQDVALRCDPISGHVSLFWYQQALGQGPEFLTYFQNEAQLDKSGLPSDRFFAERPEGSVSTLKIQRTQQEDSAVYLCASSLSGAGETQYFGPGTRLLVL.

The chain has TRBV6-5 and TRBJ2-7, with 7 bases fitting TRBD2. The J segment lost 2 bases and the V segment lost 2 bases, leaving 6 bases of the junction unmatched. The CDR3 covers 15 residues. The germline gives CDR1 MNHEY, CDR2 SVGAGI. CDR3 DNA: TGTGCCAGCAGTTACGAGCGGGGTAGCCCCTACGAGCAGTACTTC. Amino acids: CASSYERGSPYEQYF.

The J gene is TRBJ2-5, the V gene TRBV18; 9 bases agree with TRBD1. Germline lookup yields CDR1 KGHSH and CDR2 LQKENI. J was trimmed by 1 base and V by 2 bases; bases with no gene match: 2. This CDR3 has 15 amino acids. The CDR3 spells CASSPTGGPQETQYF. DNA of the CDR3: TGTGCCAGCTCACCAACAGGGGGCCCCCAAGAGACCCAGTACTTC.

This chain uses TRBV6-1 with TRBJ2-3, with 9 bases that match TRBD2. Germline CDR1 reads MNHNS; CDR2 reads SASEGT. Trimming cost V 4 bases and J 3 bases; bases outside gene matches: 8. This CDR3 region has 16 residues. CDR3 DNA sequence: TGTGCCAGCAGTGGACTAGCGGAGGGGGATACAGATACGCAGTATTTT. Protein product: CASSGLAEGDTDTQYF.

This clone was counted a single time. The chain links TRBV6-5 to TRBJ1-1, with 7 bases matching TRBD1. Unmatched junction bases numbered 15, after V lost 10 bases and J lost 4 bases. Germline CDR1 and CDR2: MNHEY and SVGAGI. The CDR3 is made up of 15 amino acids. The CDR3 loop is CATRLNRGGTTEAFF. CDR3 nucleotide sequence: TGTGCCACCCGCTTGAACAGGGGAGGAACCACTGAAGCTTTCTTT.

The gene calls are TRBV7-2 and TRBJ2-1; 14 bases are a match to TRBD2. This CDR3 is 17 amino acids long. Germline lookup yields CDR1 SGHTA and CDR2 FQGNSA. V was pared by 5 bases and J by 0 bases, with 3 bases of the junction left unmatched. The CDR3 is CASSLGLAGGSYNEQFF. The CDR3 region has the DNA TGTGCCAGCAGCCTTGGACTAGCGGGAGGCTCCTACAATGAGCAGTTCTTC. Using reference TRBV7-2 and TRBJ2-1 for the parts outside the CDR3, the full variable domain is GAGVSQSPSNKVTEKGKDVELRCDPISGHTALYWYRQSLGQGLEFLIYFQGNSAPDKSGLPSDRFSAERTGGSVSTLTIQRTQQEDSAVYLCASSLGLAGGSYNEQFFGPGTRLTVL.

This chain links TRBV19 with TRBJ2-1, with 15 positions matching TRBD2. The germline gives CDR1 LNHDA, CDR2 SQIVND (reference sequence). After removal of 4 bases from V and 7 bases from J, the junction contained 2 bases not matched to a gene. The CDR3 extends over 15 amino acids. CDR3 residues: CASSRTSGRGNEQFF. The CDR3 DNA follows: TGTGCCAGTAGTAGGACTAGCGGGAGGGGAAATGAGCAGTTCTTC.

The V gene is TRBV27, the J gene TRBJ1-2; 8 nucleotides line up with TRBD1. Trimming at V came to 5 bases and at J to 5 bases, leaving 10 bases not matched to a gene. The germline CDR1 and CDR2 sequences are MNHEY and SMNVEV (reference sequence). The CDR3 has 15 amino acids. In DNA form, the CDR3 reads TGTGCCAGCAGTCTCCACGGACAGGGTGTTTATGGCTACACCTTC. Translated, it gives CASSLHGQGVYGYTF.

CDR3 nucleotide sequence: TGTGCCAGCAGTCCCGGTTCAGCGGGAACTGCCTACGAGCAGTACTTC. As protein: CASSPGSAGTAYEQYF. This chain links TRBV28 with TRBJ2-7, with TRBD2 matching over 7 bases. Germline CDR1 is MDHEN and CDR2 is SYDVKM. This CDR3 has 16 amino acids. V was clipped by 5 bases and J by 2 bases; unmatched bases: 12.

The chain employs TRBV7-2 and TRBJ1-3; D is uncertain. Germline CDR1 reads SGHTA; CDR2 reads FQGNSA. There are 12 residues in the CDR3. V lost 3 bases and J lost 6, with 6 bases in between. The DNA of the CDR3 is TGTGCCAGCAGCTTTAGCAAAAACACCATATATTTT. Residues: CASSFSKNTIYF.

The rearrangement joins TRBV5-4 to TRBJ2-1; TRBD1 matches 8 bases. In germline, CDR1 is SGHNT, CDR2 YYREEE (reference sequence). The V and J ends lost 0 bases and 4 bases, in that order; junction bases with no gene match: 3. The CDR3 is made up of 15 amino acids. In DNA, the CDR3 is TGTGCCAGCAGCTTGGGGCAGGGGGCTTACAATGAGCAGTTCTTC. This gives the protein CASSLGQGAYNEQFF.

The chain employs TRBV12-5 and TRBJ2-2; 12 positions match TRBD2. Germline lookup yields CDR1 LGHNT and CDR2 FRNRAP. Trimming took 2 bases from V and 1 from J; bases not matched to a gene: 5. The CDR3 runs 18 residues. The CDR3 DNA is TGTGCTAGTGGTTTGACACTAGCGGGAGGTATGAACACCGGGGAGCTGTTTTTT. This translates into CASGLTLAGGMNTGELFF.

The CDR3 region is CASSLLRGLDYGYTF. In DNA, the CDR3 is TGTGCCAGCAGTTTACTCAGGGGTCTGGACTATGGCTACACCTTC. This chain links TRBV6-5 with TRBJ1-2, with a tentative D call TRBD1 (6 bases). CDR1 is MNHEY and CDR2 is SVGAGI in the germline V gene. The CDR3 sequence is 15 residues long. Trimming left V 4 bases short and J 3 bases short, with 15 bases between.

The genes are TRBV5-1 and TRBJ2-7, with 11 bases aligning to TRBD2. Trimming cost V 1 base and J 6 bases; bases outside gene matches: 6. Germline V lookup: CDR1 SGHRS, CDR2 YFSETQ. There are 15 residues in the CDR3. This CDR3 is CASSLWSLAGGEQYF. The DNA for the CDR3 is TGCGCCAGCAGCTTGTGGAGCCTAGCGGGAGGCGAGCAGTACTTC.

The V and J genes are TRBV3-1 (or the pseudogene TRBV3-2) and TRBJ1-5; D gene ambiguous. The CDR3 has 17 amino acids. CDR1 and CDR2 from the germline V gene are LGHDT and YNNKEL (reference sequence). V was shortened by 0 bases and J by 9 bases, with 21 bases between the two germline ends. The CDR3 loop is CASSQDPGRTGLGPQHF. The CDR3 nucleotides are TGTGCCAGCAGCCAAGATCCCGGCAGAACGGGGTTGGGGCCCCAGCATTTT.

The V call is TRBV5-4, the J call TRBJ2-2; 7 bases are shared with TRBD1. This CDR3 has 16 amino acids. The V gene end was trimmed by 3 bases and the J gene end by 0 bases; junction bases not matched to a gene: 5. CDR1 SGHNT and CDR2 YYREEE come from the germline V gene (reference sequence). For the CDR3, the DNA is TGTGCCAGCAGCTACAGGGGTAGGGCGAACACCGGGGAGCTGTTTTTT. Protein sequence: CASSYRGRANTGELFF.